One and the same sample provided the 23 T cell receptor beta chains below, sequenced in a study of shared clonotypes between healthy human individuals. Sequenced by immunoSEQ multiplex PCR; TCRdb stores in-frame clones only, minus some. Of roughly 2 million clones detected, about 95% appear once; the ten largest clones hold about 0.13%. The sequenced sample consisted of naive CD4+ T cells sorted from blood. Subset in this sample: CD45RA+ positively selected. Source of these receptors: a man between 18 and 35 years old in good health.

This sequence joins TRBV27 and TRBJ1-1, with 7 bases identical to TRBD1. This CDR3 has 13 amino acids. Trimming at V came to 4 bases and at J to 4 bases, leaving 3 bases not matched to a gene. Germline CDR1 and CDR2: MNHEY and SMNVEV (reference sequence). The chain's CDR3 is CASSYRGFTEAFF. The CDR3 DNA reads TGTGCCAGCAGTTACAGGGGATTCACTGAAGCTTTCTTT.

The rearrangement uses TRBV6-1 and TRBJ2-7, with TRBD1 matching over 8 bases. The V and J ends lost 3 bases and 1 base, in that order; junction bases with no gene match: 5. Germline V gives CDR1 MNHNS, CDR2 SASEGT. CDR3 length equals 15 residues. The CDR3 DNA sequence: TGTGCCAGCAGTGAGAGGACAGGGCTTTCCTACGAGCAGTACTTC. It codes for CASSERTGLSYEQYF.

V usage is TRBV10-3 and J usage is TRBJ1-1; D unresolved. This CDR3 spans 15 amino acids. V gave up 0 bases and J gave up 0 bases, with 8 bases separating them. CDR1 is ENHRY, CDR2 SYGVKD, per germline. The CDR3 sequence is CAISESRIMNTEAFF. In nucleotides, the CDR3 is TGTGCCATCAGTGAGTCGCGGATTATGAACACTGAAGCTTTCTTT.

This rearrangement joins TRBV15 to TRBJ2-7, with 8 bases aligning to TRBD1. CDR1 and CDR2 (germline): LNHNV, YYDKDF (reference sequence). The CDR3 is 15 amino acids. V lost 3 bases and J lost 3; bases outside the gene matches: 7. For the CDR3, the DNA is TGTGCCACCAGCAGGCCAGACAGGGGAGGCTACGAGCAGTACTTC. Translating it yields CATSRPDRGGYEQYF.

The gene calls are TRBV4-3 and TRBJ2-3, with 7 nucleotides matching TRBD1. CDR1 is LGHNA and CDR2 is YSLEER in the germline V gene. This CDR3 is 16 amino acids long. V shed 2 bases and J 2 bases; nucleotides not matched to a gene: 7. Here the CDR3 DNA reads TGCGCCAGCAGCCAAATCCCGGGACAGTCCACAGATACGCAGTATTTT. Its translation is CASSQIPGQSTDTQYF.

This chain uses TRBV30 with TRBJ1-2; no firm D call. The CDR3 length is 12 residues. In germline, CDR1 is GTSNPN, CDR2 SVGIG (reference sequence). Trimming cost V 1 base and J 4 bases, with 7 bases left between them. The CDR3 loop is CAWSGSFYGYTF. In nucleotides, the CDR3 is TGTGCCTGGAGTGGATCCTTCTATGGCTACACCTTC. Full variable domain (outside the CDR3, taken from reference TRBV30 and TRBJ1-2): SQTIHQWPATLVQPVGSPLSLECTVEGTSNPNLYWYRQAAGRGLQLLFYSVGIGQISSEVPQNLSASRPQDRQFILSSKKLLLSDSGFYLCAWSGSFYGYTFGSGTRLTVV.

The J gene is TRBJ2-3, the V gene TRBV25-1; TRBD2 is a possible D gene (6 bases). Trimming removed 2 bases from V and 3 bases from J, with 12 bases in between. Per the germline V gene, CDR1 is MGHDK and CDR2 is SYGVNS. The CDR3 covers 15 residues. The CDR3 reads CASSEAGTLTDTQYF. Written as DNA, the CDR3 is TGTGCCAGCAGTGAAGCGGGGACGCTGACAGATACGCAGTATTTT.

The CDR3 region has the DNA TGTGCCAGCAGTTACCGGACCCTTAGGAGGAACGAGCAGTACTTC. Residues: CASSYRTLRRNEQYF. V and J are TRBV6-5 and TRBJ2-7, with a tentative D call TRBD2 (5 bases). Trimming cost V 2 bases and J 5 bases, with 16 bases left between them. This CDR3 contains 15 residues. Germline assignment: CDR1 MNHEY and CDR2 SVGAGI.

V gene TRBV25-1 combines with J gene TRBJ2-7, with 9 nucleotides matching TRBD2. Germline lookup yields CDR1 MGHDK and CDR2 SYGVNS. V gave up 4 bases and J gave up 7 bases; unmatched junction bases: 5. This CDR3 has 13 residues. The CDR3 coding sequence is TGTGCCAGCAGTGTCGCGACTAGCGGAGAGCAGTACTTC. Translating gives CASSVATSGEQYF.

The chain joins TRBV7-6 to TRBJ1-2, with 7 bases aligning to TRBD1. With V trimmed by 5 bases and J by 4 bases, 4 bases remained unmatched. The CDR3 is 13 amino acids. The germline V gene encodes CDR1 SGHVS and CDR2 FNYEAQ. The CDR3 nucleotides read TGTGCCAGCAGCCGACAGGGCGGCTATGGCTACACCTTC. Translated, it gives CASSRQGGYGYTF.

The chain employs TRBV6-5 and TRBJ2-7, with D possibly matching TRBD2 (5 bases). CDR1 MNHEY and CDR2 SVGAGI come from the germline V gene. There are 12 residues in the CDR3. V lost 2 bases to trimming and J lost 6 bases, with 8 bases between them. This CDR3 is CASSYQGGEQYF. The CDR3 nucleotides are TGTGCCAGCAGTTACCAAGGAGGCGAGCAGTACTTC.

The chain links TRBV7-2 to TRBJ1-3; D gene unclear. The germline CDR1 and CDR2 sequences are SGHTA and FQGNSA. The CDR3 totals 11 residues. Trimming cost V 8 bases and J 10 bases, with 12 bases left between them. Here the CDR3 reads CASSPRRTIYF. The DNA for the CDR3 is TGTGCCAGCTCTCCCCGGCGGACCATATATTTT. The full variable domain, with the rest looked up from reference TRBV7-2 and TRBJ1-3, is GAGVSQSPSNKVTEKGKDVELRCDPISGHTALYWYRQSLGQGLEFLIYFQGNSAPDKSGLPSDRFSAERTGGSVSTLTIQRTQQEDSAVYLCASSPRRTIYFGEGSWLTVV.

This rearrangement joins TRBV2 to TRBJ2-5, with TRBD2 identical over 13 bases. V gave up 6 bases and J gave up 5 bases; unmatched junction bases: 6. The CDR3 totals 15 residues. The germline gives CDR1 SNHLY, CDR2 FYNNEI. CDR3 in DNA: TGTGCCAGCAGGAGGACTAGCGGGAGAATGGAGACCCAGTACTTC. This translates into CASRRTSGRMETQYF.

V gene TRBV4-1 combines with J gene TRBJ2-1; no definite D call. V was trimmed by 0 bases and J by 6 bases, leaving 12 bases between them. CDR3 length equals 15 residues. The germline V gene encodes CDR1 MGHRA and CDR2 YSYEKL. The CDR3 reads CASSQDVARGNEQFF. The CDR3 DNA follows: TGCGCCAGCAGCCAAGATGTGGCCCGTGGCAATGAGCAGTTCTTC.

V gene TRBV30 combines with J gene TRBJ1-4, with D possibly matching TRBD1 (5 bases). The CDR3 has 13 residues. Germline CDR1 GTSNPN, CDR2 SVGIG (reference sequence). With 3 bases removed from V and 8 bases from J, the gap between germline ends came to 13 bases. As DNA, the CDR3 is TGTGCCTGGAGCGCACAGGTTGGAGAAAAACTGTTTTTT. Protein: CAWSAQVGEKLFF. Together with reference TRBV30 and TRBJ1-4, the CDR3 gives the full variable domain: SQTIHQWPATLVQPVGSPLSLECTVEGTSNPNLYWYRQAAGRGLQLLFYSVGIGQISSEVPQNLSASRPQDRQFILSSKKLLLSDSGFYLCAWSAQVGEKLFFGSGTQLSVL.

The chain links TRBV12-5 to TRBJ1-1; no definite D call. With 4 bases removed from V and 1 base from J, the gap between germline ends came to 10 bases. The CDR3 is made up of 14 amino acids. The germline gives CDR1 LGHNT, CDR2 FRNRAP. The CDR3 DNA reads TGTGCTAGTGGTTCACCGACGGAGAACACTGAAGCTTTCTTT. It specifies CASGSPTENTEAFF.

Of note for this clone: The identical CDR3 is also encoded by other nucleotide sequences in the sample. J is TRBJ1-5 and V is TRBV18; TRBD1 matches 7 bases. With V trimmed by 3 bases and J by 4 bases, 3 bases remained unmatched. The CDR3 has 14 residues. The germline V gene has CDR1 KGHSH and CDR2 LQKENI. CDR3: CASSPSGGNQPQHF. For the CDR3, the DNA is TGTGCCAGCTCACCGTCAGGGGGTAATCAGCCCCAGCATTTT.

The chain joins TRBV6-1 to TRBJ1-4; D gene unclear. The CDR3 length is 13 residues. V lost 8 bases to trimming and J lost 7 bases, with 14 bases between them. CDR1 is MNHNS, CDR2 SASEGT, per germline. The CDR3 region has the DNA TGTGCCAGCGGGGTGCGGTATGGTGAAAAACTGTTTTTT. It is translated as CASGVRYGEKLFF.

This clone has only one observation. The chain recombines TRBV6-1 with TRBJ1-2; D possibly corresponds to TRBD1 (5 bases). Deletions cut 7 bases from V and 4 bases from J, with 13 bases between. The germline V gene encodes CDR1 MNHNS and CDR2 SASEGT. This CDR3 is built from 13 residues. In DNA form, the CDR3 reads TGTGCCAGCACCCTAGGGGTAGTCTATGGCTACACCTTC. It yields the protein CASTLGVVYGYTF.

V is TRBV28 and J is TRBJ2-3; D remains ambiguous. Trimming pared 7 bases from V and 6 bases from J, leaving 5 bases between. The CDR3 runs to 10 residues. In germline, CDR1 is MDHEN, CDR2 SYDVKM. CDR3 nucleotides: TGTGCCAGCATGGGCGATACGCAGTATTTT. Amino acid sequence: CASMGDTQYF.

The chain carries TRBV7-3 and TRBJ1-2; D call uncertain. CDR1 and CDR2 from the germline V gene are SGHTA and FQGTGA. Trimming shortened V by 7 bases and J by 6 bases, and 12 bases separated the two germline ends. The CDR3 contains 12 residues. This chain's CDR3 is CASTAEGNGYTF. As DNA, the CDR3 is TGTGCCAGCACCGCCGAGGGAAATGGCTACACCTTC. Supplemented by reference TRBV7-3 and TRBJ1-2, the full variable domain reads GAGVSQTPSNKVTEKGKYVELRCDPISGHTALYWYRQSLGQGPEFLIYFQGTGAADDSGLPNDRFFAVRPEGSVSTLKIQRTERGDSAVYLCASTAEGNGYTFGSGTRLTVV.

As concerns this clone: A much bigger clone sits one base away, suggesting this may be a read error. The CDR3 region has the DNA TGCGCCAGCAGTCCTCTGTCCTCGAACACTGAAGCTTTCTTT. Protein: CASSPLSSNTEAFF. This chain uses TRBV6-9 with TRBJ1-1; D is uncertain. Germline values: CDR1 MNHGY, CDR2 SVAAGI. The CDR3 contains 14 residues.

The chain links TRBV7-2 to TRBJ1-1, with TRBD1 matching over 7 bases. CDR1 and CDR2 (germline): SGHTA, FQGNSA. After removal of 5 bases from V and 1 base from J, the junction contained 4 bases not matched to a gene. CDR3 length: 14 amino acids. The CDR3: CASSKWTGNTEAFF. The CDR3 DNA follows: TGTGCCAGCAGCAAATGGACAGGGAACACTGAAGCTTTCTTT.